Listed below are T cell receptor beta chains from one sample, sequenced in a study of vaccination effects on CD4 cells after COVID-19. Sequenced by immunoSEQ multiplex PCR; TCRdb stores in-frame clones only, minus some. The sample contains some 68,000 clones, around 81% of which appear only once. No cognate antigen is known for these TCRs. Sequencing used CD4+ T cells from PBMCs cultured with HCoV-229E spike peptides, obtained after COVID-19 vaccination. The origin of the receptors is a human donor who received a COVID-19 vaccine. Both conserved end residues are part of each CDR3. D genes are given only for firm matches. Clone size, where shown, is once, few, many, or a class for clones that have expanded.

d_gene: TRBD1; v_gene: TRBV2; j_gene: TRBJ2-5; abundance: .; CDR3nt: TGTGCCAGCAGCGGGAGCGGGACAGGGGGCTCCGAGACCCAGTACTTC; CDR3aa: CASSGSGTGGSETQYF
d_gene: .; v_gene: TRBV7-3; j_gene: TRBJ1-1; abundance: few; CDR3nt: TGTGCCAGCAGCCCGGGGGGGCCGAACACTGAAGCTTTCTTT; CDR3aa: CASSPGGPNTEAFF
d_gene: TRBD1; v_gene: TRBV3-1/TRBV3-2; j_gene: TRBJ2-3; abundance: .; CDR3nt: TGTGCCAGCAGCCAGGACAGGGACACAGATACGCAGTATTTT; CDR3aa: CASSQDRDTDTQYF
d_gene: .; v_gene: TRBV3-1/TRBV3-2; j_gene: TRBJ1-2; abundance: .; CDR3nt: TGTGCCAGCAGCCAATATGGCGGAAACTATGGCTACACCTTC; CDR3aa: CASSQYGGNYGYTF
d_gene: .; v_gene: TRBV6-5; j_gene: TRBJ2-3; abundance: .; CDR3nt: TGTGCCAGCAGTTACTCGCCAGGGATAATTGCAGATACGCAGTATTTT; CDR3aa: CASSYSPGIIADTQYF
d_gene: .; v_gene: TRBV19; j_gene: TRBJ1-5; abundance: few; CDR3nt: TGTGCCAGTAGTACCTACAGGGACATTAGCAATCAGCCCCAGCATTTT; CDR3aa: CASSTYRDISNQPQHF
d_gene: .; v_gene: TRBV9; j_gene: TRBJ2-1; abundance: .; CDR3nt: TGTGCCAGCAGCGTACGCCGGGGGAGCTCCTACAATGAGCAGTTCTTC; CDR3aa: CASSVRRGSSYNEQFF
d_gene: TRBD1; v_gene: TRBV6-5; j_gene: TRBJ1-2; abundance: .; CDR3nt: TGTGCCGGAACCCCGGGACAGGAATATGGCTACACCTTC; CDR3aa: CAGTPGQEYGYTF
d_gene: .; v_gene: TRBV19; j_gene: TRBJ1-2; abundance: once; CDR3nt: TGTGCCAGTAGTATGTGGCAGGGAAGTAGAGGAGGCTACACCTTC; CDR3aa: CASSMWQGSRGGYTF
d_gene: .; v_gene: TRBV19; j_gene: TRBJ2-3; abundance: .; CDR3nt: TGTGCCAGTAGTATCCATCAAGTCACAGATACGCAGTATTTT; CDR3aa: CASSIHQVTDTQYF
d_gene: TRBD2; v_gene: TRBV5-1; j_gene: TRBJ2-3; abundance: .; CDR3nt: TGCGCCAGCAGCTTATCTAGCGGGGGGTTCACAGATACGCAGTATTTT; CDR3aa: CASSLSSGGFTDTQYF
d_gene: .; v_gene: TRBV29-1; j_gene: TRBJ2-1; abundance: .; CDR3nt: TGCAGCGTTGAAAATGAGAGGGTGAATGAGCAGTTCTTC; CDR3aa: CSVENERVNEQFF
d_gene: .; v_gene: TRBV29-1; j_gene: TRBJ2-5; abundance: .; CDR3nt: TGCAGCGTCCATCTTTTGGCAGATCAAGAGACCCAGTACTTC; CDR3aa: CSVHLLADQETQYF
d_gene: .; v_gene: TRBV6-2/TRBV6-3; j_gene: TRBJ2-1; abundance: once; CDR3nt: TGTGCCAGCAGTTATAACCCTGGACAGATGCGTGAGCAGTTCTTC; CDR3aa: CASSYNPGQMREQFF
d_gene: TRBD2; v_gene: TRBV5-1; j_gene: TRBJ2-5; abundance: .; CDR3nt: TGCGCCAGCAGCTTACTAGCGGGGACGACAACCCAAGAGACCCAGTACTTC; CDR3aa: CASSLLAGTTTQETQYF
d_gene: .; v_gene: TRBV7-2; j_gene: TRBJ2-1; abundance: once; CDR3nt: TGTGCCAGCAGCCCTCGGGGTGAGCAGTTCTTC; CDR3aa: CASSPRGEQFF
d_gene: .; v_gene: TRBV19; j_gene: TRBJ1-1; abundance: .; CDR3nt: TGTGCCAGTAGTATGGGGACGATGGGCACTGAAGCTTTCTTT; CDR3aa: CASSMGTMGTEAFF
d_gene: TRBD2; v_gene: TRBV30; j_gene: TRBJ2-1; abundance: .; CDR3nt: TGTGCCTGGAGTTGGGGCGGGGGGGCAGATGAGCAGTTCTTC; CDR3aa: CAWSWGGGADEQFF
d_gene: .; v_gene: TRBV7-9; j_gene: TRBJ2-1; abundance: .; CDR3nt: TGTGCCAGCAGCTTCTGGTCTTCTTTGACTGAGCAGTTCTTC; CDR3aa: CASSFWSSLTEQFF
d_gene: .; v_gene: TRBV3-1/TRBV3-2; j_gene: TRBJ1-6; abundance: .; CDR3nt: TGTGCCAGCAGCCAAGAGGGGGATTCACCCCTCCACTTT; CDR3aa: CASSQEGDSPLHF
d_gene: .; v_gene: TRBV18; j_gene: TRBJ1-2; abundance: .; CDR3nt: TGTGCCAGCTCACAGTCGGCTAACTATGGCTACACCTTC; CDR3aa: CASSQSANYGYTF
d_gene: TRBD2; v_gene: TRBV18; j_gene: TRBJ2-5; abundance: .; CDR3nt: TGTGCCAGCTCAGCCTACACTAGCGGCCAAGAGACCCAGTACTTC; CDR3aa: CASSAYTSGQETQYF
d_gene: TRBD1; v_gene: TRBV7-9; j_gene: TRBJ2-3; abundance: .; CDR3nt: TGTGCCAGCAGGCATGGACAGGGTTTGAAAGATACGCAGTATTTT; CDR3aa: CASRHGQGLKDTQYF
d_gene: .; v_gene: TRBV11-1; j_gene: TRBJ1-1; abundance: .; CDR3nt: TGTGCCAGCAGCTTCGGGGAGAACACTGAAGCTTTCTTT; CDR3aa: CASSFGENTEAFF
d_gene: TRBD1; v_gene: TRBV9; j_gene: TRBJ1-2; abundance: .; CDR3nt: TGTGCCAGCAGCGAAGGAGCAGGGGGCGCCTATGGCTACACCTTC; CDR3aa: CASSEGAGGAYGYTF
d_gene: .; v_gene: TRBV30; j_gene: TRBJ1-5; abundance: few; CDR3nt: TGTGCCTGGAATGGGGGTTTGGTCAATCAGCCCCAGCATTTT; CDR3aa: CAWNGGLVNQPQHF
d_gene: .; v_gene: TRBV5-1; j_gene: TRBJ1-2; abundance: few; CDR3nt: TGCGCCAGCAGCTTAGAGAGGAGCTATGGCTACACCTTC; CDR3aa: CASSLERSYGYTF
d_gene: TRBD1; v_gene: TRBV4-1; j_gene: TRBJ1-1; abundance: few; CDR3nt: TGCGCCAGCAGCCAAGCCGACAGGGGCAGCACTGAAGCTTTCTTT; CDR3aa: CASSQADRGSTEAFF
d_gene: .; v_gene: TRBV4-1; j_gene: TRBJ2-3; abundance: .; CDR3nt: TGCGCCAGCAGCCCCATGTCGAGGGGTGGGACAGATACGCAGTATTTT; CDR3aa: CASSPMSRGGTDTQYF